A selection of T cell receptor beta chains follows, all from one sample in a study of cytomegalovirus exposure and HLA in healthy donors. This table comes from immunoSEQ multiplex PCR, and its TCRdb copy is limited to in-frame clones, with some not included. The sample shows about 180,000 clones, 80% to 90% of them seen only once. The sequencing sample was made of PBMCs. The receptor source for this set is a woman under 30 in good health and CMV-seropositive. Both conserved end residues are part of each CDR3. D genes are given only for firm matches. Size is omitted from some rows. Given values are once, few, many or a class for expanded clones.

J gene,clone size,D gene,V gene,CDR3 DNA,CDR3 protein
TRBJ1-2,.,.,TRBV4-1,TGCGCCAGCAGCCAACCATCGACAGCTAACTATGGCTACACCTTC,CASSQPSTANYGYTF
TRBJ2-5,few,TRBD2,TRBV6-5,TGTGCCAGCAGTTACCAGGGAGGGCAAGAGACCCAGTACTTC,CASSYQGGQETQYF
TRBJ2-7,.,TRBD1,TRBV5-4,TGTGCCAGCAGCTCGATACCGGGACAGCGATACGGAGCAAGCTACGAGCAGTACTTC,CASSSIPGQRYGASYEQYF
TRBJ1-5,.,TRBD1,TRBV7-2,TGTGCCAGCAGCTTGCAGGGGGCCGACAATCAGCCCCAGCATTTT,CASSLQGADNQPQHF
TRBJ1-2,many,TRBD1,TRBV6-5,TGTGCCAGCAGTTCTGGGACAGATTCCCTCGGCTATGGCTACACCTTC,CASSSGTDSLGYGYTF
TRBJ1-2,.,TRBD1,TRBV29-1,TGCAGCGTTGAGGCACAGGGGTCTGGCTACACCTTC,CSVEAQGSGYTF
TRBJ2-5,.,.,TRBV28,TGTGCCAGCAGTTTTTTGACAGAACAAGAGACCCAGTACTTC,CASSFLTEQETQYF
TRBJ2-5,.,.,TRBV5-1,TGCGCCAGCAACATACAGGGTCTACAGGAGACCCAGTACTTC,CASNIQGLQETQYF
TRBJ2-7,.,.,TRBV5-4,TGTGCCAGCAGCTTGGTAAATGGGCAGGGGTTCTACGAGCAGTACTTC,CASSLVNGQGFYEQYF
TRBJ2-2,.,.,TRBV4-3,TGCGCCAGCAGCCTCGACAGTCCGAACACCGGGGAGCTGTTTTTT,CASSLDSPNTGELFF
TRBJ2-5,.,.,TRBV11-3,TGTGCCAGCAGCTTAGGGACAGATCGGGAGACCCAGTACTTC,CASSLGTDRETQYF
TRBJ1-1,.,TRBD1,TRBV30,TGTGCCTGGAGTCTGGACAGGGTAGACACTGAAGCTTTCTTT,CAWSLDRVDTEAFF
TRBJ2-7,.,.,TRBV4-3,TGCGCCAGCAGCCAAGTGGGGGCCGAGCAGTACTTC,CASSQVGAEQYF
TRBJ1-5,.,TRBD1,TRBV7-6,TGTGCCAGCAGCTTCGATTCAGGGGGTAAGGTTCAGCCCCAGCATTTT,CASSFDSGGKVQPQHF
TRBJ2-2,.,TRBD1,TRBV5-1,TGCGCCAGCAGACCCGGGACAGAGAACACCGGGGAGCTGTTTTTT,CASRPGTENTGELFF
TRBJ1-4,.,TRBD1,TRBV5-8,TGTGCCAGCAGCTTGGGGACAGGGCCTGAAAAACTGTTTTTT,CASSLGTGPEKLFF
TRBJ1-3,.,TRBD1,TRBV27,TGTGCCAGCGGCAAACAGGGGTCTGGAAACACCATATATTTT,CASGKQGSGNTIYF
TRBJ2-7,.,.,TRBV11-2,TGTGCCAGCAGCTTGGACCCGGGGGGCACCTACGAGCAGTACTTC,CASSLDPGGTYEQYF
TRBJ2-5,few,TRBD2,TRBV7-6,TGTGCCAGCAGCTTAATACCGGGGGGAGAGGACCAGTACTTC,CASSLIPGGEDQYF
TRBJ1-6,once,.,TRBV20-1,TGCAGTGCCAATCAGGATTCACCCCTCCACTTT,CSANQDSPLHF
TRBJ1-5,.,.,TRBV6-4,TGTGCCAGCAGTGGCTTACATCATTTGACAAATCAGCCCCAGCATTTT,CASSGLHHLTNQPQHF
TRBJ2-7,.,.,TRBV7-8,TGTGCCAGCAGCCTTCCCCCTAGTAGCGAGCAGTACTTC,CASSLPPSSEQYF
TRBJ2-5,.,TRBD2,TRBV5-1,TGCGCCAGCAGCTTGTGGCGACGGGGGGGAAACCAAGAGACCCAGTACTTC,CASSLWRRGGNQETQYF
TRBJ1-5,.,.,TRBV19,TGTGCCAGTAGTAACCCTCGTGGGGCAGAAATATTTAGCAATCAGCCCCAGCATTTT,CASSNPRGAEIFSNQPQHF
TRBJ2-7,.,.,TRBV19,TGTGCCAGTAGTACCGTTCTACAGGTAGCGCAGTACTTC,CASSTVLQVAQYF
TRBJ2-7,.,TRBD1,TRBV2,TGTGCCAGCAGTGAACTGACAGGGACCCACTACGAGCAGTACTTC,CASSELTGTHYEQYF
TRBJ2-3,.,.,TRBV30,TGTGCCTGGAGTGCTCCTCTGGGGCCCACAGATACGCAGTATTTT,CAWSAPLGPTDTQYF
TRBJ2-1,.,TRBD2,TRBV4-3,TGCGCCAGCAGCCAGGGACTAGCGGGGGGGTTTCATAATGAGCAGTTCTTC,CASSQGLAGGFHNEQFF
TRBJ2-1,.,TRBD2,TRBV2,TGTGCCAGCAGGGCGGGGGGATCCTACAATGAGCAGTTCTTC,CASRAGGSYNEQFF
TRBJ1-2,few,TRBD1,TRBV5-4,TGTGCCAGCAGCTTGGACAGGGGGAACTATGGCTACACCTTC,CASSLDRGNYGYTF
TRBJ1-6,few,.,TRBV7-9,TGTGCCAGCAGCTTAGTCCAGAGCCTTGGGAGTAATTCACCCCTCCACTTT,CASSLVQSLGSNSPLHF
TRBJ2-1,few,.,TRBV5-1,TGCGCCAGCAGCCCGACCGGGATCACCTACAATGAGCAGTTCTTC,CASSPTGITYNEQFF
TRBJ1-3,.,.,TRBV7-8,TGTGCCAGCAGCTTAACACAGGGAAGTCCCGGAAACACCATATATTTT,CASSLTQGSPGNTIYF
TRBJ1-1,.,.,TRBV6-1,TGTGCCAGCAGTGACTTGGGCAGATTGGCTGAAGCTTTCTTT,CASSDLGRLAEAFF
TRBJ2-7,.,TRBD2,TRBV9,TGTGCCAGCAGTCAAGGAAGCGGGGGATCTCGCGAGCAGTACTTC,CASSQGSGGSREQYF
TRBJ2-5,few,TRBD2,TRBV5-8,TGTGCCAGCAACCGGCGGGGGACCCAAGAGACCCAGTACTTC,CASNRRGTQETQYF
TRBJ1-2,.,TRBD1,TRBV4-1,TGCGCCAGCAGCCCCCGGGACAGGGGGGTCTATGGCTACACCTTC,CASSPRDRGVYGYTF
TRBJ1-2,.,.,TRBV28,TGTGCCAGCAGCCTCTACCCGAGGGTTTCTGGCTACACCTTC,CASSLYPRVSGYTF
TRBJ1-2,.,TRBD1,TRBV29-1,TGCAGCGTTGGACCCGAACAGGGGGATGGCTACACCTTC,CSVGPEQGDGYTF
TRBJ2-7,once,TRBD2,TRBV25-1,TGTGCCAGCAGTGAACGGACTAGCGGCTCCTACGAGCAGTACTTC,CASSERTSGSYEQYF
TRBJ1-2,.,TRBD1,TRBV11-3,TGTGCCAGCAGCTTAGAGGCGGACAGGGGGAACGGCTACACCTTC,CASSLEADRGNGYTF
TRBJ1-2,.,TRBD1,TRBV5-6,TGTGCCAGCAGCCCCGGGAGCAGGGGGGAAAACTATGGCTACACCTTC,CASSPGSRGENYGYTF
TRBJ1-1,.,.,TRBV20-1,TGCAATAGCAGGGTCCCAACTGAAGCTTTCTTT,CNSRVPTEAFF
TRBJ1-1,few,.,TRBV11-2,TGTGCCAGCAGCTTAGCAGGGAACACTGAAGCTTTCTTT,CASSLAGNTEAFF
TRBJ1-2,.,TRBD1,TRBV4-1,TGCGCCAGCAGCCAAGGGAGACAGGGGGTCCCCTATGGCTACACCTTC,CASSQGRQGVPYGYTF
TRBJ1-6,few,.,TRBV6-1,TGTGCCAGCAAGTATGACGGAGGAAATTCACCCCTCCACTTT,CASKYDGGNSPLHF
TRBJ2-5,.,.,TRBV28,TGTGCCAGCAGCCCCGGGATGGCGGCAGAGACCCAGTACTTC,CASSPGMAAETQYF
TRBJ2-7,.,TRBD2,TRBV5-4,TGTGCCAGCAGCTTGGGGCGGGGGGGCCTGGCTCCCTACGAGCAGTACTTC,CASSLGRGGLAPYEQYF
TRBJ2-1,once,TRBD2,TRBV18,TGTGCCAGCTCACCCGCCGGGACTATGGTCAATGAGCAGTTCTTC,CASSPAGTMVNEQFF
TRBJ2-3,.,TRBD2,TRBV11-1,TGTGCCAGCAGCTCGGGACTAGCGGGGGCGATCACAGATACGCAGTATTTT,CASSSGLAGAITDTQYF
TRBJ1-2,.,TRBD1,TRBV6-6,TGTGCCAGCACCTGGGACAGCACTAACTATGGCTACACCTTC,CASTWDSTNYGYTF
TRBJ1-1,.,.,TRBV6-6,TGTGCCAGCAGCGTAACCGGGACTGAAGCTTTCTTT,CASSVTGTEAFF
TRBJ2-4,.,.,TRBV27,TGTGCCAGCTTACTGGGGGGTTCCCCGGCAGGAACCAAAAACATTCAGTACTTC,CASLLGGSPAGTKNIQYF
TRBJ1-2,few,TRBD1,TRBV19,TGTGCCAGTAGTATCCTACGGGGACAGGGGGCTTTCGGCTACACCTTC,CASSILRGQGAFGYTF
TRBJ1-1,.,.,TRBV2,TGTGCCAGCAGGGCCGCCGCAGGGAAGGACACTGAAGCTTTCTTT,CASRAAAGKDTEAFF
TRBJ1-6,.,TRBD1,TRBV27,TGTGCCAGCAGAAAATGTGGGACAGGGATCCGATGCGACTCACCCCTCCACTTT,CASRKCGTGIRCDSPLHF
TRBJ1-1,.,.,TRBV21-1,TGTGCCAGCAGCGCTCGGACAGGGGCACACGTGAGGACAACACTGGCTGAAGCTTTCTTT,CASSARTGAHVRTTLAEAFF
TRBJ1-2,.,.,TRBV6-5,TGTGCCAGCCGGGACTCCGTGAACTATGGCTACACCTTC,CASRDSVNYGYTF
TRBJ2-5,once,.,TRBV7-8,TGTGCCAGCACCAAGAGGTGGCAGGGGGAGACCCAGTACTTC,CASTKRWQGETQYF
TRBJ2-3,.,TRBD2,TRBV19,TGTGCCAGTATTGGGGAGGGGTCAGATACGCAGTATTTT,CASIGEGSDTQYF